These 27 T cell receptor beta chains originate from one sample sequenced in a study of T-cell reconstitution after alpha-beta-depleted transplantation in children. During its preparation, the TCRbeta library received unique molecular identifiers. TCRdb used MiXCR to reprocess the PCR reads, holding one entry per CDR3 protein. The data show about 92,000 distinct CDR3 sequences, 12% seen once. Source: PBMCs from the stem cell graft donor, taken from the stem cell graft. These receptors originate from a human donor who donated a stem cell graft to a child with inherited bone marrow failure.

This clonotype was picked up many times. The chain combines TRBV4-3 with TRBJ2-7; 11 bases map to TRBD2. Germline V gene lookup returns CDR1 LGHNA and CDR2 YSLEER. This CDR3 is built from 17 residues. The J segment lost 1 base and the V segment lost 0 bases, leaving 5 bases of the junction unmatched. In nucleotides, the CDR3 is TGCGCCAGCAGCCAAGATTATCTAGCGGGAGGTTCCTACGAGCAGTACTTC. Its protein product is CASSQDYLAGGSYEQYF.

In its sample, this clonotype was seen a few times. The CDR3 DNA is TGTGCCAGTCGGGGGTTCTCCTACGAGCAGTACTTC. This gives the protein CASRGFSYEQYF. The chain combines TRBV11-2 with TRBJ2-7; TRBD2 is a possible D gene (6 bases). From germline, CDR1 is SGHAT and CDR2 FQNNGV. This CDR3 comprises 12 residues. V lost 9 bases, J lost 0 bases, and 9 bases lay in between.

This clonotype was detected ten times or more. V usage is TRBV11-2 and J usage is TRBJ2-1, with D maybe TRBD1 (6 bases). The V gene's germline CDR1 is SGHAT and CDR2 FQNNGV. The CDR3 is 16 amino acids. The germline V and J ends were trimmed by 3 bases and 3 bases, with 15 bases remaining between them. The CDR3 sequence is CASSFQLTGRYNEQFF. DNA of the CDR3: TGTGCCAGCAGCTTCCAATTGACAGGACGCTACAATGAGCAGTTCTTC.

This clonotype has just a few counts. V is TRBV5-6 and J is TRBJ2-3; 9 bases fit TRBD1. This CDR3 has 14 residues. V was pared by 5 bases and J by 5 bases, with 6 bases of the junction left unmatched. Germline assignment: CDR1 SGHDT and CDR2 YYEEEE. The CDR3 region has the DNA TGTGCCAGCAGGCGGACAGGGGACGGAGATACGCAGTATTTT. This codes for CASRRTGDGDTQYF.

Comment on this clonotype: Given a much more abundant clone one base away, this may be a read error. The chain has TRBV4-1 and TRBJ2-1; the match to TRBD2 covers 7 bases. V gave up 0 bases and J gave up 8 bases; unmatched junction bases: 7. Germline CDR1 is MGHRA and CDR2 is YSYEKL. This CDR3 has 15 residues. This CDR3 reads CASSQDSGTGDEQFF. The CDR3 bases are TGCGCCAGCAGCCAAGACAGCGGGACGGGGGATGAGCAGTTCTTC.

This clonotype was recorded many times. The CDR3 spells CASSAYGTNDYEQYF. In DNA, the CDR3 is TGCGCCAGCAGCGCATACGGGACTAATGATTACGAGCAGTACTTC. The chain recombines TRBV5-1 with TRBJ2-7; TRBD2 matches at 7 bases. With 4 bases clipped from V and 4 bases from J, the junction kept 11 bases outside the gene matches. Germline CDR1 reads SGHRS; CDR2 reads YFSETQ. The CDR3 sequence is 15 residues long. The variable domain in full, with the rest retrieved from reference TRBV5-1 and TRBJ2-7, is KAGVTQTPRYLIKTRGQQVTLSCSPISGHRSVSWYQQTPGQGLQFLFEYFSETQRNKGNFPGRFSGRQFSNSRSEMNVSTLELGDSALYLCASSAYGTNDYEQYFGPGTRLTVT.

This clonotype occurred many times. This chain uses TRBV11-2 with TRBJ2-5; possible D gene TRBD2, 7 bases. The CDR3 covers 16 residues. The germline CDR1 and CDR2 sequences are SGHAT and FQNNGV. The V end lost 4 bases, the J end lost 0 bases, and 15 bases lay between the germline ends. CDR3 nucleotides: TGTGCCAGCAGCTCTGGGGGGGGCCAGTACCAAGAGACCCAGTACTTC. It codes for CASSSGGGQYQETQYF.

This clonotype has a count of ten or more. The chain has TRBV6-6 and TRBJ1-1, with a possible D match to TRBD1 (5 bases). Germline CDR1 and CDR2: MNHNY and SVGAGI (reference sequence). Trimming stripped 1 base from V and 11 bases from J, with 8 bases between. The CDR3 spans 11 residues. The CDR3 here is CASSYLGGAFF. The CDR3 nucleotides read TGTGCCAGCAGTTACTTGGGGGGTGCTTTCTTT.

The sample holds many counts of this clonotype. J is TRBJ2-7 and V is TRBV4-1, with TRBD2 as a possible D gene (5 bases). The germline V gene encodes CDR1 MGHRA and CDR2 YSYEKL. The CDR3 extends over 17 amino acids. V was clipped by 6 bases and J by 0 bases, with 21 bases between them. CDR3 coding DNA: TGCGCCAGCAGTCCCGGGGTCTTCCGCGGTAGCTCCTACGAGCAGTACTTC. It translates to CASSPGVFRGSSYEQYF.

This clonotype came up many times. The chain employs TRBV12-3 or TRBV12-4 and TRBJ1-6; perhaps TRBD1 as D (5 bases). V was clipped by 7 bases and J by 9 bases, with 10 bases between them. The CDR3 extends over 12 amino acids. The CDR3 DNA sequence: TGTGCCAGCACCGGGGGGAGTTCACCCCTCCACTTT. It specifies CASTGGSSPLHF.

In its sample, this clonotype was seen many times. The chain couples TRBV4-3 to TRBJ2-1; 12 bases fit TRBD2. V gave up 2 bases and J gave up 10 bases; unmatched junction bases: 9. The CDR3 extends over 16 amino acids. CDR1 is LGHNA, CDR2 YSLEER, per germline. For the CDR3, the DNA is TGCGCCAGCAGCCAACTTCGGACTAGCGGGGTAAGCGAGCAGTTCTTC. Protein sequence: CASSQLRTSGVSEQFF.

This clonotype has a count of ten or more. This chain connects TRBV5-1 to TRBJ2-1; 9 bases fit TRBD1. Germline CDR1 and CDR2: SGHRS and YFSETQ. The trim removed 7 bases at V and 2 bases at J, leaving 7 bases unmatched. The CDR3 runs 15 residues. CDR3 DNA: TGCGCCAGCGAGGCCGGGACAGGGCCCTACAATGAGCAGTTCTTC. It yields the protein CASEAGTGPYNEQFF. Complete variable domain (other parts from reference TRBV5-1 and TRBJ2-1): KAGVTQTPRYLIKTRGQQVTLSCSPISGHRSVSWYQQTPGQGLQFLFEYFSETQRNKGNFPGRFSGRQFSNSRSEMNVSTLELGDSALYLCASEAGTGPYNEQFFGPGTRLTVL.

This clonotype was counted many times. This chain links TRBV27 with TRBJ2-1; tentative D call: TRBD2 (5 bases). The CDR3 is 12 residues long. Trimming stripped 11 bases from V and 12 bases from J, with 20 bases between. Germline lookup yields CDR1 MNHEY and CDR2 SMNVEV (reference sequence). The chain's CDR3 is CASAEQPSPQFF. CDR3 in DNA: TGTGCCTCAGCGGAACAACCAAGTCCGCAGTTCTTC.

This clonotype appeared once. The chain combines TRBV5-1 with TRBJ2-7; no clear D. The CDR3 covers 15 residues. Germline V gene lookup returns CDR1 SGHRS and CDR2 YFSETQ. Trimming pared 1 base from V and 2 bases from J, leaving 13 bases between. The CDR3 sequence is CASSLTSERTYEQYF. The CDR3 coding sequence is TGCGCCAGCAGCTTGACAAGCGAGAGAACCTACGAGCAGTACTTC.

This chain links TRBV2 with TRBJ2-7; D not resolved. Germline V CDR1 and CDR2: SNHLY, FYNNEI. V lost 1 base and J 2 bases, leaving 9 bases between the germline ends. The CDR3 length is 14 residues. The CDR3: CASSEGATAYEQYF. DNA of the CDR3: TGTGCCAGCAGTGAAGGGGCCACTGCCTACGAGCAGTACTTC.

This clonotype was counted a single time. The rearrangement joins TRBV5-6 to TRBJ2-1; 8 bases line up with TRBD1. Germline CDR1 is SGHDT and CDR2 is YYEEEE. This CDR3 is built from 14 residues. V was clipped by 3 bases and J by 6 bases; unmatched bases: 5. The CDR3 reads CASSSGQDFNEQFF. The CDR3 nucleotides read TGTGCCAGCAGCTCGGGACAGGATTTCAATGAGCAGTTCTTC.

The table lists this clonotype with many counts. The rearrangement uses TRBV5-1 and TRBJ2-3; TRBD2 agrees at 11 bases. CDR1 SGHRS and CDR2 YFSETQ come from the germline V gene. This CDR3 region has 15 residues. J was trimmed by 8 bases and V by 0 bases; bases with no gene match: 5. CDR3 amino acids: CASSLELAGAATQYF. The CDR3 DNA reads TGCGCCAGCAGCTTGGAACTAGCGGGGGCAGCTACGCAGTATTTT.

This sequence joins TRBV7-2 and TRBJ2-7; D is unclear. Germline V gives CDR1 SGHTA, CDR2 FQGNSA. This CDR3 spans 13 amino acids. V was shortened by 4 bases and J by 0 bases, with 7 bases between the two germline ends. CDR3 sequence: CASSWSSSYEQYF. The CDR3 DNA follows: TGTGCCAGCAGCTGGAGCAGCTCCTACGAGCAGTACTTC.

This clonotype was seen many times. The rearrangement joins TRBV5-1 to TRBJ2-2; no firm D call. Trimming cost V 0 bases and J 1 base, with 13 bases left between them. The germline V gene has CDR1 SGHRS and CDR2 YFSETQ. The CDR3 has 17 amino acids. DNA for the CDR3: TGCGCCAGCAGCTTGGCCCACGGAACACGGAACACCGGGGAGCTGTTTTTT. Amino acid sequence: CASSLAHGTRNTGELFF.

This clonotype was observed at least ten times. The genes are TRBV7-9 and TRBJ2-1; 7 bases fit TRBD2. Germline CDR1 SEHNR, CDR2 FQNEAQ (reference sequence). The junction had 7 bases not matched to a gene; V was cut back by 2 bases and J by 3 bases. The CDR3 length is 16 residues. In DNA form, the CDR3 reads TGTGCCAGCAGCTTATTAGGTGGGAGGGACTACAATGAGCAGTTCTTC. This sequence encodes CASSLLGGRDYNEQFF.

This clonotype was counted many times. V and J are TRBV29-1 and TRBJ2-7; D is ambiguous. CDR1 and CDR2 from the germline V gene are SQVTM and ANQGSEA. V was cut by 5 bases and J by 2 bases, with 10 bases left in between. The CDR3 length is 12 residues. The CDR3 loop is CSVLGPTYEQYF. The DNA of the CDR3 is TGCAGCGTTTTAGGACCAACCTACGAGCAGTACTTC.

This clonotype was picked up a small number of times. This chain links TRBV7-2 with TRBJ2-4; TRBD1 matches 7 bases. CDR3 size: 17 residues. V gave up 5 bases and J gave up 0 bases; unmatched junction bases: 10. Germline V gene data show CDR1 as SGHTA and CDR2 as FQGNSA. CDR3: CASSPGTVGLAKNIQYF. Written as DNA, the CDR3 is TGTGCCAGCAGCCCCGGGACAGTCGGACTAGCCAAAAACATTCAGTACTTC.

This clonotype was seen once. The V call is TRBV4-3, the J call TRBJ2-3; 12 nucleotides align to TRBD2. The CDR3 runs 15 residues. Trimming at V came to 3 bases and at J to 4 bases, leaving 2 bases not matched to a gene. CDR1 is LGHNA and CDR2 is YSLEER in the germline V gene. The CDR3 nucleotides are TGCGCCAGCAGCCAGGCTAGCGGGGGGGCAGATACGCAGTATTTT. Its translation: CASSQASGGADTQYF.

This clonotype was seen many times. The chain combines TRBV7-2 with TRBJ2-3; tentative D call: TRBD1 (5 bases). V was cut by 4 bases and J by 6 bases, with 8 bases left in between. CDR1 SGHTA and CDR2 FQGNSA come from the germline V gene. The CDR3 covers 12 residues. The CDR3 nucleotides read TGTGCCAGCAGCTCCCCAGGGGATACGCAGTATTTT. Amino acids: CASSSPGDTQYF.

This clonotype was recorded many times. The V call is TRBV10-3, the J call TRBJ2-1; 7 nucleotides align to TRBD2. CDR1 ENHRY and CDR2 SYGVKD come from the germline V gene. This CDR3 spans 14 amino acids. V shed 8 bases, J shed 4 bases, and the junction held 8 bases outside the gene matches. The CDR3 region has the DNA TGTGCCATCGTAGCTAGCGGAGATTACAATGAGCAGTTCTTC. It encodes CAIVASGDYNEQFF.

This clonotype has a count of ten or more. The J gene is TRBJ2-5, the V gene TRBV12-3 or TRBV12-4; a weak D match, TRBD1 (6 bases). Trimming pared 6 bases from V and 1 base from J, leaving 12 bases between. The CDR3 totals 14 residues. As DNA, the CDR3 is TGTGCCAGCAGGGGGGACACCCTCCAAGAGACCCAGTACTTC. Protein product: CASRGDTLQETQYF.

In this sample, this clonotype turned up a few times. The rearrangement joins TRBV6-5 to TRBJ1-2; tentatively, D is TRBD1 (5 bases). The germline V and J ends were trimmed by 5 bases and 4 bases, with 17 bases remaining between them. The CDR3 extends over 15 amino acids. The germline V gene encodes CDR1 MNHEY and CDR2 SVGAGI. DNA for the CDR3: TGTGCCAGCAGTCCCCTGGGGGGGACTGGCTATGGCTACACCTTC. Translated: CASSPLGGTGYGYTF.